Listed here are 11 T cell receptor beta chains from one sample, sequenced in a study of T cell repertoires in cytomegalovirus infection. TCRdb reprocessed the reads via MiXCR and lists one record per CDR3 protein. Among some 270,000 distinct CDR3 sequences listed, under 25% were seen once. Their specific antigens are unknown. This specimen was cultured PBMCs, taken from culture after CMV antigen stimulation. These receptors all stem from a human donor in good health (CMV status not recorded). Some clones in this sample may be carry-over from other donors' samples.

The J gene is TRBJ2-5, the V gene TRBV7-9, with D unclear. The length of the CDR3 is 14 residues. Germline V gene sequence: CDR1 SEHNR, CDR2 FQNEAQ (reference sequence). Trimming stripped 2 bases from V and 1 base from J, with 8 bases between. The CDR3 loop reads CASSLSGIQETQYF. CDR3 bases: TGTGCCAGCAGCTTAAGTGGAATCCAAGAGACCCAGTACTTC.

The V gene is TRBV12-3 or TRBV12-4, the J gene TRBJ2-2, with 7 bases fitting TRBD1. V gave up 8 bases and J gave up 4 bases; unmatched junction bases: 10. The CDR3 totals 15 residues. This CDR3 reads CASLEINRGTGELFF. In DNA, the CDR3 is TGTGCCAGCCTCGAAATAAACAGGGGCACCGGGGAGCTGTTTTTT.

The J gene is TRBJ2-7, the V gene TRBV27, with 7 bases fitting TRBD2. This CDR3 region has 15 residues. Germline loops: CDR1 MNHEY, CDR2 SMNVEV (reference sequence). V dropped 6 bases and J dropped 5; count of bases not matched to a gene: 13. The CDR3 here is CASRTTLYREDEQYF. The CDR3 nucleotides are TGTGCCAGCAGAACGACTTTATACCGGGAGGACGAGCAGTACTTC.

Only a few counts were recorded for this clonotype. The V call is TRBV2, the J call TRBJ2-3; 8 nucleotides line up with TRBD1. The CDR3 is 15 residues long. Germline V gene data show CDR1 as SNHLY and CDR2 as FYNNEI. V lost 6 bases, J lost 1 base, and 6 bases stayed unmatched. DNA of the CDR3: TGTGCCAGCAGCCAATGGACAGGGCGCACAGATACGCAGTATTTT. This gives the protein CASSQWTGRTDTQYF.

This clonotype showed up many times. This rearrangement joins TRBV7-2 to TRBJ2-1; D unresolved. CDR1 SGHTA and CDR2 FQGNSA come from the germline V gene. V lost 5 bases, J lost 9 bases, and 20 bases lay in between. CDR3 length: 15 amino acids. This chain's CDR3 is CASSQAGPGPGEQFF. CDR3 nucleotide sequence: TGTGCCAGCAGCCAAGCTGGCCCCGGGCCTGGTGAGCAGTTCTTC.

This clonotype was observed at least ten times. The rearrangement joins TRBV7-2 to TRBJ2-5; D might be TRBD2 (5 bases). The germline V gene encodes CDR1 SGHTA and CDR2 FQGNSA. This CDR3 is built from 14 residues. Trimming stripped 5 bases from V and 0 bases from J, with 10 bases between. This chain's CDR3 is CASSISRDQETQYF. The CDR3 nucleotides read TGTGCCAGCAGCATCTCGCGGGACCAAGAGACCCAGTACTTC.

J is TRBJ1-4 and V is TRBV6-5, with D uncertain. V dropped 0 bases and J dropped 2 bases, with 7 bases sitting between them. Germline V lookup: CDR1 MNHEY, CDR2 SVGAGI. The CDR3 extends over 15 amino acids. DNA for the CDR3: TGTGCCAGCAGTTACTCTGGGAGGACTAATGAAAAACTGTTTTTT. Its translation: CASSYSGRTNEKLFF.

The sample holds a few counts of this clonotype. The chain recombines TRBV6-6 with TRBJ2-6; D call uncertain. Trimming left V 7 bases short and J 0 bases short, with 10 bases between. CDR3 size: 15 residues. Germline assignment: CDR1 MNHNY and CDR2 SVGAGI (reference sequence). The CDR3 sequence: CASKDGYSGANVLTF. In DNA form, the CDR3 reads TGTGCCAGCAAGGACGGATACTCTGGGGCCAACGTCCTGACTTTC.

The CDR3 reads CASSQEEGTGLSNSPLHF. CDR3 bases: TGTGCCAGCAGCCAAGAAGAGGGGACAGGTCTTTCCAATTCACCCCTCCACTTT. V usage is TRBV14 and J usage is TRBJ1-6; 8 bases map to TRBD1. Trimming cost V 0 bases and J 7 bases; bases outside gene matches: 11. The CDR3 contains 18 residues. Germline CDR1 and CDR2: SGHDN and FVKESK.

In its sample, this clonotype was seen a few times. Written as DNA, the CDR3 is TGTGCCCAAGGGACCATCAGGAGCTACACCTTC. The encoded protein is CAQGTIRSYTF. This chain connects TRBV30 to TRBJ1-2; D may be TRBD1 (5 bases). V shed 8 bases and J shed 9 bases, with 16 bases lying between them. This CDR3 comprises 11 residues. The germline CDR1 and CDR2 sequences are GTSNPN and SVGIG (reference sequence).

Many counts were recorded for this clonotype. Written as DNA, the CDR3 is TGTGCCAGCAGCTCCGGGACATTCCAAGAGACCCAGTACTTC. Its protein product is CASSSGTFQETQYF. The chain recombines TRBV7-2 with TRBJ2-5, with D tentatively TRBD1 (6 bases). The CDR3 totals 14 residues. Trimming stripped 4 bases from V and 1 base from J, with 10 bases between. CDR1 and CDR2 (germline): SGHTA, FQGNSA. The full variable domain, with the rest looked up from reference TRBV7-2 and TRBJ2-5, is GAGVSQSPSNKVTEKGKDVELRCDPISGHTALYWYRQSLGQGLEFLIYFQGNSAPDKSGLPSDRFSAERTGGSVSTLTIQRTQQEDSAVYLCASSSGTFQETQYFGPGTRLLVL.